Listed below are T cell receptor beta chains from one sample, sequenced in a study of technical replicates of blood from several donors. Assay used: immunoSEQ multiplex PCR; TCRdb lists only in-frame clones, some missing. This table has about 73,000 clones, 85% to 95% appearing once. The sample consisted of T cells isolated from PBMCs. The receptors come from a human donor in good health. Each CDR3 is given with its conserved first and last residue. Each record gives: J gene, V gene, CDR3 protein.

>TRBJ1-1|TRBV5-4
CASSTGDTEAFF
>TRBJ2-1|TRBV27
CASSPKPPDRGHYNEQFF
>TRBJ2-2|TRBV21-1
CASSKQGRGNTGELFF
>TRBJ2-7|TRBV6-1
CASRLAPYPYEQYF
>TRBJ1-1|TRBV19
CASSVPNLGGTEAFF
>TRBJ2-5|TRBV18
CASSPTGGGRETQYF
>TRBJ2-6|TRBV19
CASTGQHSGANVLTF
>TRBJ1-2|TRBV10-3
CAISEGQGFWGYTF
>TRBJ1-1|TRBV6-1
CATTRNTEAFF
>TRBJ1-4|TRBV6-5
CASSYRSGTVNEKLFF
>TRBJ2-3|TRBV19
CASSSQGNPSTDTQYF
>TRBJ2-1|TRBV28
CATQGGSSYNEQFF
>TRBJ2-7|TRBV28
CASWGGGTSSYEQYF
>TRBJ2-7|TRBV14
CASSQVGYYEQYF
>TRBJ2-2|TRBV5-1
CASSWDRGNTGELFF
>TRBJ2-1|TRBV28
CASSPGQVFDYNEQFF
>TRBJ1-2|TRBV7-9
CASSLAGQFIYGYTF
>TRBJ2-2|TRBV27
CASERGGTGELFF
>TRBJ2-7|TRBV29-1
CSVEDRGEQYF
>TRBJ1-1|TRBV29-1
CSFRTVKNTEAFF
>TRBJ1-4|TRBV6-5
CASSYRLDMNEKLFF
>TRBJ2-7|TRBV7-6
CASSPGDRYEQYF
>TRBJ1-2|TRBV6-6
CASSYTPTGLRGYTF
>TRBJ2-1|TRBV29-1
CSVEWWVLIAANEQFF
>TRBJ2-5|TRBV11-3
CASSRGKETQYF
>TRBJ1-2|TRBV9
CASSPNQATFYGYTF
>TRBJ2-2|TRBV14
CASRLAGNTGELFF
>TRBJ2-5|TRBV10-3
CAISPSGGNQETQYF
>TRBJ1-2|TRBV6-1
CASSATGPGSTF
>TRBJ1-3|TRBV5-1
CASSLGGTVGNTIYF
>TRBJ1-1|TRBV2
CASSEGSRRRAFF
>TRBJ2-7|TRBV7-9
CASSSKGTGSYEQYF
>TRBJ1-1|TRBV21-1
CASSQPPGKGATEAFF
>TRBJ2-1|TRBV27
CASSFVGWAGDGGNEQFF
>TRBJ1-2|TRBV15
CATSSRTGRTDHYGYTF
>TRBJ1-1|TRBV7-3
CASSPDRGRTNEAFF
>TRBJ1-1|TRBV11-3
CASSFIPGQGTPRTEAFF
>TRBJ1-5|TRBV28
CASRKSDQPQHF
>TRBJ1-2|TRBV20-1
CSARDSGYYTF
>TRBJ2-3|TRBV9
CASSAGGASTDTQYF
>TRBJ2-5|TRBV28
CASTPLAGVFQETQYF
>TRBJ2-7|TRBV1
CTSSHGGGSSYEQYF
>TRBJ2-1|TRBV11-3
CASSLDFSRGGYNEQFF
>TRBJ1-2|TRBV10-2
CASSEIRTYEYGYTF
>TRBJ2-1|TRBV5-1
CASGPGLAEEEQFF
>TRBJ1-5|TRBV2
CASGRDTKDQPQHF
>TRBJ2-3|TRBV6-5
CASRRQIQSTDTQYF
>TRBJ1-1|TRBV6-1
CASSSHNRGNTEAFF
>TRBJ2-4|TRBV7-9
CASSLQQGQQYF
>TRBJ2-3|TRBV4-1
CASSLTSGRAPDTQYF